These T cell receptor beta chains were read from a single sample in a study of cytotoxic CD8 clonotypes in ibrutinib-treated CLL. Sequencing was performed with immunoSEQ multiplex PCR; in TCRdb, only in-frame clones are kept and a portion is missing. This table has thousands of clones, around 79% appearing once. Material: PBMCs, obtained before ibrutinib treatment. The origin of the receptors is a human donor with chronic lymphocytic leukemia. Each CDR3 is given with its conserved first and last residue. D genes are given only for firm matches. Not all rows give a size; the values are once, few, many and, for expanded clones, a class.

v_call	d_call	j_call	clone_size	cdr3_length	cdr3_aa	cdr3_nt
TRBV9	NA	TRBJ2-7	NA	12	CASPAKRCGKYF	TGTGCCAGTCCCGCTAAGCGGTGTGGTAAGTACTTC
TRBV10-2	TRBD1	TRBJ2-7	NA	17	CASSDMSSGTGGYEQYF	TGCGCCAGCAGTGATATGTCATCCGGGACAGGGGGCTACGAGCAGTACTTC
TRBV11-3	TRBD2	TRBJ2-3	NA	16	CASSSRGGATTDTQYF	TGTGCCAGCAGCTCCCGGGGAGGGGCCACCACAGATACGCAGTATTTT
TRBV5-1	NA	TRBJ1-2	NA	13	CASSLEPVYGYTF	TGCGCCAGCAGCTTGGAACCAGTCTATGGCTACACCTTC
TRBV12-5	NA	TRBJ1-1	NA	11	CASGLGSEAFF	TGTGCTAGTGGTTTGGGCTCTGAAGCTTTCTTT
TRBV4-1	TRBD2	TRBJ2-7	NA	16	CASRQGVSREGYEQYF	TGCGCCAGCAGACAAGGGGTCTCGCGGGAGGGCTACGAGCAGTACTTC
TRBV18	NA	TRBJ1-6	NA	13	CASSPQVDSPLHF	TGTGCCAGCTCACCACAAGTAGACTCACCCCTCCACTTT
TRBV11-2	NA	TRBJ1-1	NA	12	CASSWGNTEAFF	TGTGCCAGCAGCTGGGGGAACACTGAAGCTTTCTTT
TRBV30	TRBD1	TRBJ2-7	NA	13	CAWDKQGGSEQYF	TGTGCCTGGGACAAACAGGGGGGATCCGAGCAGTACTTC
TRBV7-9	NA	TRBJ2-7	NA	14	CASRPRAQGCEQYF	TGTGCCAGCAGACCCCGGGCCCAAGGGTGCGAGCAGTACTTC
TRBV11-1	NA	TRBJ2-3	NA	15	CASSFGQGGSGTQYF	TGTGCCAGCAGCTTCGGGCAGGGAGGAAGCGGGACGCAGTATTTT
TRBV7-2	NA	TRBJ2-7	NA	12	CASSPLSYEQYF	TGTGCCAGCAGCCCGCTCTCCTACGAGCAGTACTTC
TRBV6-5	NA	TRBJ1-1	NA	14	CASSYSGGHTEAFF	TGTGCCAGCAGTTACTCTGGGGGGCACACTGAAGCTTTCTTT
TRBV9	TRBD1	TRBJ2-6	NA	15	CASSEGGRGANVLTF	TGTGCCAGCAGCGAAGGGGGCAGGGGGGCCAACGTCCTGACTTTC
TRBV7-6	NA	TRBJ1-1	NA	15	CASSLVAGSNTEAFF	TGTGCCAGCAGCTTAGTGGCAGGGTCGAACACTGAAGCTTTCTTT
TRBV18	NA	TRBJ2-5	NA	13	CASSPSTGETQYF	TGTGCCAGCTCACCCTCCACGGGGGAGACCCAGTACTTC
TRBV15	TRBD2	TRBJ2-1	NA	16	CATSRDGTNSYNEQFF	TGTGCCACCAGCAGAGATGGGACTAACTCCTACAATGAGCAGTTCTTC
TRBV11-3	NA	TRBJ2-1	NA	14	CASSLDDSKNEQFF	TGTGCCAGCAGCTTAGACGACAGTAAGAATGAGCAGTTCTTC
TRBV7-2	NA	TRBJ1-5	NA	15	CASSPAWGPPDPQHF	TGTGCCAGCAGCCCAGCGTGGGGCCCCCCGGACCCCCAGCATTTT
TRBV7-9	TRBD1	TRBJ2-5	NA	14	CASRIQGGQETQYF	TGTGCCAGCAGGATACAGGGGGGCCAAGAGACCCAGTACTTC
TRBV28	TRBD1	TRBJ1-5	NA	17	CASSLISGQNSNQPQHF	TGTGCCAGCAGTCTCATCTCGGGACAGAATAGCAATCAGCCCCAGCATTTT
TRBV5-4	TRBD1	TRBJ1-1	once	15	CASSLSTGGRTEAFF	TGTGCCAGCAGCTTGTCGACAGGGGGAAGGACTGAAGCTTTCTTT
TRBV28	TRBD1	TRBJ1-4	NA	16	CASSRRGQGSNEKLFF	TGTGCCAGCAGCCGCCGAGGACAGGGTTCTAATGAAAAACTGTTTTTT
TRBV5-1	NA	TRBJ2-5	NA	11	CASSLLETQYF	TGCGCCAGCAGCTTGTTGGAGACCCAGTACTTC
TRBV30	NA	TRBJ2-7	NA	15	CAWSVVRTSSGEQYF	TGTGCCTGGAGTGTTGTTAGGACCAGCTCGGGCGAGCAGTACTTC
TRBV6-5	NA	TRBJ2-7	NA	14	CASSYSDTSYEQYF	TGTGCCAGCAGTTACTCTGACACGTCCTACGAGCAGTACTTC
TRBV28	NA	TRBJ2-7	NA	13	CASSLGREYEQYF	TGTGCCAGCAGTTTGGGCAGGGAATACGAGCAGTACTTC
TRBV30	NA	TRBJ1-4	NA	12	CAWNRGVEKLFF	TGTGCCTGGAACCGAGGGGTTGAAAAACTGTTTTTT
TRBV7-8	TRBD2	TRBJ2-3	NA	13	CASSGGGTDTQYF	TGTGCCAGCAGCGGGGGGGGGACAGATACGCAGTATTTT
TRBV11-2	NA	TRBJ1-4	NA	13	CASSFGPREKLFF	TGTGCCAGCAGCTTCGGCCCTAGGGAAAAACTGTTTTTT
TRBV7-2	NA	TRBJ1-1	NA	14	CASSYRDGRTEAFF	TGTGCCAGCAGCTACCGGGACGGCCGAACTGAAGCTTTCTTT
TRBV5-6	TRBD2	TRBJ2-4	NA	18	CASSLRTSGVIAKNIQYF	TGTGCCAGCAGCCTAAGGACTAGCGGAGTTATAGCCAAAAACATTCAGTACTTC
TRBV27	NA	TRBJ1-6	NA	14	CASSSLAGNSPLHF	TGTGCCAGCAGTTCCCTGGCGGGGAATTCACCCCTCCACTTT
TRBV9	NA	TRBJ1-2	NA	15	CASSVDYRPTYGYTF	TGTGCCAGCAGCGTAGATTACAGGCCCACCTATGGCTACACCTTC
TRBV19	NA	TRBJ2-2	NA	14	CASSILRAGGELFF	TGTGCCAGTAGTATTTTACGAGCTGGCGGGGAGCTGTTTTTT
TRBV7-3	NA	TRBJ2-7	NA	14	CASSFSADSYEQYF	TGTGCCAGCAGCTTTTCGGCGGACTCCTACGAGCAGTACTTC